Listed below are T cell receptor beta chains from one sample, sequenced in a study of T-cell memory formation after mild COVID-19. TCRdb recomputed calls from the 5' RACE reads with MiXCR, one row per CDR3 protein. The sample lists about 390,000 distinct CDR3 sequences, around 20% seen once, with approximately 12% in the top ten. The specimen was PBMCs or a T cell subset sorted from them (not recorded which). These receptors were obtained from an adult woman who had mild COVID-19 (a few samples of this study predate the infection). Cell type and time point are not known. Both conserved end residues are part of each CDR3. D genes are given only for firm matches. The size field is filled for only some rows; it gives once, few, many or a size class.

cdr3_nt: TGCGCCAGCAGGTCAGGGATCTGGGAGCAGTACTTC; cdr3_aa: CASRSGIWEQYF; clone_size: few; j_call: TRBJ2-7; d_call: .; v_call: TRBV5-1; cdr3_length: 12
cdr3_nt: TGTGCCAGCAGCTTTTTGCGGAGTTCTAGCACAGATACGCAGTATTTT; cdr3_aa: CASSFLRSSSTDTQYF; clone_size: few; j_call: TRBJ2-3; d_call: .; v_call: TRBV7-9; cdr3_length: 16
cdr3_nt: TGTGCCAGCAGCTTATATTTCGCAACTAGCGGGAACAATGAGCAGTTCTTC; cdr3_aa: CASSLYFATSGNNEQFF; clone_size: few; j_call: TRBJ2-1; d_call: TRBD2; v_call: TRBV7-9; cdr3_length: 17
cdr3_nt: TGTGCCAGCAGCCCCATTGGTGGGAGTGGAATTGAGCAGTTCTTC; cdr3_aa: CASSPIGGSGIEQFF; clone_size: few; j_call: TRBJ2-1; d_call: .; v_call: TRBV7-8; cdr3_length: 15
cdr3_nt: TGCAGCGCCCAGGACCTCAACTCTGGAAACACCATATATTTT; cdr3_aa: CSAQDLNSGNTIYF; clone_size: .; j_call: TRBJ1-3; d_call: .; v_call: TRBV29-1; cdr3_length: 14
cdr3_nt: TGTGCCAGCAGCCCTAGAGGAAAACTGTTTTTT; cdr3_aa: CASSPRGKLFF; clone_size: .; j_call: TRBJ1-4; d_call: .; v_call: TRBV12-3/TRBV12-4; cdr3_length: 11
cdr3_nt: TGTGCCAGCAGCTTGGCCTTCATGAGCGGGTTCTCCTACGAGCAGTACTTC; cdr3_aa: CASSLAFMSGFSYEQYF; clone_size: few; j_call: TRBJ2-7; d_call: .; v_call: TRBV5-5; cdr3_length: 17
cdr3_nt: TGCAGCATCCGGGACAGGGGGGACACCGGGGAGCTGTTTTTT; cdr3_aa: CSIRDRGDTGELFF; clone_size: few; j_call: TRBJ2-2; d_call: TRBD1; v_call: TRBV29-1; cdr3_length: 14
cdr3_nt: TGCGCCAGCAGCTTCAGACAGGGTTTGTTCACTAGCACAGATACGCAGTATTTT; cdr3_aa: CASSFRQGLFTSTDTQYF; clone_size: few; j_call: TRBJ2-3; d_call: TRBD1; v_call: TRBV5-1; cdr3_length: 18
cdr3_nt: TGTGCCAGCCTGAACACCGGGGAGCTGTTTTTT; cdr3_aa: CASLNTGELFF; clone_size: few; j_call: TRBJ2-2; d_call: .; v_call: TRBV12-3/TRBV12-4; cdr3_length: 11
cdr3_nt: TGTGCCAGCAGCTTGGAACTCACTGAAGCTTTCTTT; cdr3_aa: CASSLELTEAFF; clone_size: .; j_call: TRBJ1-1; d_call: .; v_call: TRBV7-8; cdr3_length: 12
cdr3_nt: TGCAGCGTTGAAGGACAATCCAACGAGCAGTACTTC; cdr3_aa: CSVEGQSNEQYF; clone_size: .; j_call: TRBJ2-7; d_call: .; v_call: TRBV29-1; cdr3_length: 12
cdr3_nt: TGTGCCAGCCGCGCGTTCGATACGCAGTATTTT; cdr3_aa: CASRAFDTQYF; clone_size: .; j_call: TRBJ2-3; d_call: .; v_call: TRBV28; cdr3_length: 11
cdr3_nt: TGTGCCAGCAGTCCCAGTTTGGAGGGGCGAAAGACCCAGTACTTC; cdr3_aa: CASSPSLEGRKTQYF; clone_size: .; j_call: TRBJ2-5; d_call: .; v_call: TRBV12-3/TRBV12-4; cdr3_length: 15
cdr3_nt: TGTGCCAGCAGCTTAGACCAGCGGGAGCCCACAGATACGCAGTATTTT; cdr3_aa: CASSLDQREPTDTQYF; clone_size: few; j_call: TRBJ2-3; d_call: TRBD2; v_call: TRBV7-3; cdr3_length: 16
cdr3_nt: TGTGCCAGCAGCTCGGGACAGGGGGCGGTCTATGGCTACACCTTC; cdr3_aa: CASSSGQGAVYGYTF; clone_size: many; j_call: TRBJ1-2; d_call: TRBD1; v_call: TRBV12-3/TRBV12-4; cdr3_length: 15
cdr3_nt: TGTGCCTGGACCCACGGGGGCTACAATGAGCAGTTCTTC; cdr3_aa: CAWTHGGYNEQFF; clone_size: few; j_call: TRBJ2-1; d_call: .; v_call: TRBV30; cdr3_length: 13
cdr3_nt: TGTGCCAGCAGCCACGGGACAGGCTGGGGTGATACGCAGTATTTT; cdr3_aa: CASSHGTGWGDTQYF; clone_size: .; j_call: TRBJ2-3; d_call: TRBD1; v_call: TRBV7-2; cdr3_length: 15
cdr3_nt: TGTGCCAGCAGCTTAGATGGGGGCCTTCGCTACAATGAGCAGTTCTTC; cdr3_aa: CASSLDGGLRYNEQFF; clone_size: .; j_call: TRBJ2-1; d_call: .; v_call: TRBV11-2; cdr3_length: 16
cdr3_nt: TGTGCCAGCAGCTTAGTGCCTACGCCCGGGAATGAGCAGTTCTTC; cdr3_aa: CASSLVPTPGNEQFF; clone_size: few; j_call: TRBJ2-1; d_call: .; v_call: TRBV11-2; cdr3_length: 15
cdr3_nt: TGTGCCAGCTCACCAACAGCAGGGGAAGCCTACAATGAGCAGTTCTTC; cdr3_aa: CASSPTAGEAYNEQFF; clone_size: .; j_call: TRBJ2-1; d_call: .; v_call: TRBV18; cdr3_length: 16
cdr3_nt: TGCGCCAGCAGCTATCGAGACAGTTCGGATTCACCCCTCCACTTT; cdr3_aa: CASSYRDSSDSPLHF; clone_size: .; j_call: TRBJ1-6; d_call: .; v_call: TRBV4-3; cdr3_length: 15
cdr3_nt: TGCAGTGCTAGAGATCAACCGGGCCCCACCTACGAGCAGTACTTC; cdr3_aa: CSARDQPGPTYEQYF; clone_size: many; j_call: TRBJ2-7; d_call: .; v_call: TRBV20-1; cdr3_length: 15
cdr3_nt: TGTGCCAGCAGTCACGAGAGTAATGAGCAGTTCTTC; cdr3_aa: CASSHESNEQFF; clone_size: few; j_call: TRBJ2-1; d_call: .; v_call: TRBV12-3/TRBV12-4; cdr3_length: 12
cdr3_nt: TGTGCCAGCCGCAGTCCCATTTACTTTGAGCAGTTCTTC; cdr3_aa: CASRSPIYFEQFF; clone_size: few; j_call: TRBJ2-1; d_call: .; v_call: TRBV2; cdr3_length: 13
cdr3_nt: TGTGCCACCAGTGAGGGCTCGACAGGGAGTTTGGAGACCCAGTACTTC; cdr3_aa: CATSEGSTGSLETQYF; clone_size: few; j_call: TRBJ2-5; d_call: TRBD1; v_call: TRBV24-1; cdr3_length: 16
cdr3_nt: TGTGCCACCGGGGGACTAGCAGTCCATGAGCAGTTCTTC; cdr3_aa: CATGGLAVHEQFF; clone_size: .; j_call: TRBJ2-1; d_call: TRBD2; v_call: TRBV24-1; cdr3_length: 13
cdr3_nt: TGTGCCAGCTCACCAATTAGCGGGAGGGACTACAATGAGCAGTTCTTC; cdr3_aa: CASSPISGRDYNEQFF; clone_size: .; j_call: TRBJ2-1; d_call: TRBD2; v_call: TRBV18; cdr3_length: 16
cdr3_nt: TGCAGTGCACCCCGGGACAGGTGGCAGTATTTT; cdr3_aa: CSAPRDRWQYF; clone_size: few; j_call: TRBJ2-3; d_call: TRBD1; v_call: TRBV20-1; cdr3_length: 11
cdr3_nt: TGTGCCATCGGGGGGACAGGGGACATCGATGAGCAGTTCTTC; cdr3_aa: CAIGGTGDIDEQFF; clone_size: few; j_call: TRBJ2-1; d_call: TRBD1; v_call: TRBV10-3; cdr3_length: 14
cdr3_nt: TGTGCCAGCACGCGGGAGAACACCGGGGAGCTGTTTTTT; cdr3_aa: CASTRENTGELFF; clone_size: .; j_call: TRBJ2-2; d_call: .; v_call: TRBV7-3; cdr3_length: 13
cdr3_nt: TGCAGCGTTGGGACCGATCAGCCCCAGCATTTT; cdr3_aa: CSVGTDQPQHF; clone_size: .; j_call: TRBJ1-5; d_call: .; v_call: TRBV29-1; cdr3_length: 11
cdr3_nt: TGTGCCAGCTCCCCTCAATCCGGTTCCACAGATACGCAGTATTTT; cdr3_aa: CASSPQSGSTDTQYF; clone_size: .; j_call: TRBJ2-3; d_call: .; v_call: TRBV18; cdr3_length: 15
cdr3_nt: TGTGCCAGCAGTTACCTCGGGACAGACTATGGCTACACCTTC; cdr3_aa: CASSYLGTDYGYTF; clone_size: few; j_call: TRBJ1-2; d_call: TRBD1; v_call: TRBV6-6; cdr3_length: 14
cdr3_nt: TGTGCCAGCAGTTTATTCCAGGAGCAGTTCTTC; cdr3_aa: CASSLFQEQFF; clone_size: few; j_call: TRBJ2-1; d_call: .; v_call: TRBV28; cdr3_length: 11
cdr3_nt: TGCGCCAGCAGCTTGGGAGTTAGCGGGGGGCAGAATGAGCAGTTCTTC; cdr3_aa: CASSLGVSGGQNEQFF; clone_size: few; j_call: TRBJ2-1; d_call: TRBD2; v_call: TRBV5-1; cdr3_length: 16
cdr3_nt: TGTGCCAGCAGCTTACCTCAGGGGGGTTCAATCTTT; cdr3_aa: CASSLPQGGSIF; clone_size: few; j_call: TRBJ1-1; d_call: TRBD1; v_call: TRBV7-2; cdr3_length: 12
cdr3_nt: TGTGCCAGCAGCCTAGAGGGGGGTGACAATTCACCCCTCCACTTT; cdr3_aa: CASSLEGGDNSPLHF; clone_size: few; j_call: TRBJ1-6; d_call: .; v_call: TRBV5-4; cdr3_length: 15
cdr3_nt: TGTGCCAGCAGCCACGACGTGGGGGACAGCTTAGGAATGAACACTGAAGCTTTCTTT; cdr3_aa: CASSHDVGDSLGMNTEAFF; clone_size: .; j_call: TRBJ1-1; d_call: TRBD1; v_call: TRBV4-2; cdr3_length: 19
cdr3_nt: TGTGCCAGCAGCCTAAATCCAGACGGTGAAGCTTTCTTT; cdr3_aa: CASSLNPDGEAFF; clone_size: few; j_call: TRBJ1-1; d_call: .; v_call: TRBV5-5; cdr3_length: 13
cdr3_nt: TGTGCCAGCAGTTTAGCAGAGGGCCACGAGCAGTACTTC; cdr3_aa: CASSLAEGHEQYF; clone_size: .; j_call: TRBJ2-7; d_call: .; v_call: TRBV12-3/TRBV12-4; cdr3_length: 13
cdr3_nt: TGTGCCAGCAGTTATAATCAAGCAGGGGGTTCCTACGAGCAGTACTTC; cdr3_aa: CASSYNQAGGSYEQYF; clone_size: .; j_call: TRBJ2-7; d_call: TRBD1; v_call: TRBV6-6; cdr3_length: 16
cdr3_nt: TGCGCCAGCAGCCGTACCCACAGCTCAGATCAGCCCCAGCATTTT; cdr3_aa: CASSRTHSSDQPQHF; clone_size: few; j_call: TRBJ1-5; d_call: .; v_call: TRBV4-3; cdr3_length: 15
cdr3_nt: TGTGCCAGCAGCTTAGGTGACGGGCAGGAGCAGTTCTTC; cdr3_aa: CASSLGDGQEQFF; clone_size: .; j_call: TRBJ2-1; d_call: .; v_call: TRBV7-3; cdr3_length: 13
cdr3_nt: TGTGCCAGCAACCCTACTAAAGACAGAGCTGGAAACACCATATATTTT; cdr3_aa: CASNPTKDRAGNTIYF; clone_size: few; j_call: TRBJ1-3; d_call: .; v_call: TRBV12-3/TRBV12-4; cdr3_length: 16
cdr3_nt: TGTGCCAGCAGCCCCCGTGCCAATCAGCCCCAGCATTTT; cdr3_aa: CASSPRANQPQHF; clone_size: few; j_call: TRBJ1-5; d_call: .; v_call: TRBV7-3; cdr3_length: 13
cdr3_nt: TGTGCCAGCAGCTTATCCGACGGGACAGGGGGAGGTGAGCAGTTCTTC; cdr3_aa: CASSLSDGTGGGEQFF; clone_size: few; j_call: TRBJ2-1; d_call: TRBD1; v_call: TRBV11-1; cdr3_length: 16
cdr3_nt: TGTGCCATCAGTGACGAGGGCTGGGGAGCGAGCACTGAAGCTTTCTTT; cdr3_aa: CAISDEGWGASTEAFF; clone_size: .; j_call: TRBJ1-1; d_call: .; v_call: TRBV10-3; cdr3_length: 16
cdr3_nt: TGCAGTGCTAGGACTAGCGGAGACTACAATGAGCAGTTCTTC; cdr3_aa: CSARTSGDYNEQFF; clone_size: many; j_call: TRBJ2-1; d_call: TRBD2; v_call: TRBV20-1; cdr3_length: 14
cdr3_nt: TGTGCCAGCAGCTCCCAGGGCTCCTACGAGCAGTACTTC; cdr3_aa: CASSSQGSYEQYF; clone_size: .; j_call: TRBJ2-7; d_call: .; v_call: TRBV7-6; cdr3_length: 13
cdr3_nt: TGTGCCAGCAGTCAGGACAGGACTAGCACAGATACGCAGTATTTT; cdr3_aa: CASSQDRTSTDTQYF; clone_size: many; j_call: TRBJ2-3; d_call: TRBD1; v_call: TRBV6-5; cdr3_length: 15
cdr3_nt: TGTGCCAGCAGCGTAAGCGAATCAATGGACAGGGTGGGGGAGACCCAGTACTTC; cdr3_aa: CASSVSESMDRVGETQYF; clone_size: .; j_call: TRBJ2-5; d_call: TRBD1; v_call: TRBV9; cdr3_length: 18
cdr3_nt: TGTGCCAGCAGTTTGTCTAGCGGGAGGTCCCTAGCCAAAAACATTCAGTACTTC; cdr3_aa: CASSLSSGRSLAKNIQYF; clone_size: few; j_call: TRBJ2-4; d_call: TRBD2; v_call: TRBV12-3/TRBV12-4; cdr3_length: 18